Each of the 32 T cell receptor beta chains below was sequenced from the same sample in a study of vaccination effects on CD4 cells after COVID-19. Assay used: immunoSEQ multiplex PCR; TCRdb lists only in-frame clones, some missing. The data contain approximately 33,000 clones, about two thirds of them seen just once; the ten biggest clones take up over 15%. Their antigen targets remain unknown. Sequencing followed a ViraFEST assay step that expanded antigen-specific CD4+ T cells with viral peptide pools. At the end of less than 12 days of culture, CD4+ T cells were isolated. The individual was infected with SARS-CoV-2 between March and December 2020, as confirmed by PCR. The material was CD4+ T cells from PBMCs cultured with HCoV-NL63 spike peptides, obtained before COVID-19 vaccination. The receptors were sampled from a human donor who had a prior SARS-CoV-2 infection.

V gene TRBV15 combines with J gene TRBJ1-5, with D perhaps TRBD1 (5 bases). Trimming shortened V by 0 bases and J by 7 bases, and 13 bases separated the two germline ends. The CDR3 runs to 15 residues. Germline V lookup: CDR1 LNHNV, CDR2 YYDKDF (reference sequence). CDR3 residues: CATSRDPQGRQPQHF. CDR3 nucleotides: TGTGCCACCAGCAGAGATCCCCAGGGTCGACAGCCCCAGCATTTT.

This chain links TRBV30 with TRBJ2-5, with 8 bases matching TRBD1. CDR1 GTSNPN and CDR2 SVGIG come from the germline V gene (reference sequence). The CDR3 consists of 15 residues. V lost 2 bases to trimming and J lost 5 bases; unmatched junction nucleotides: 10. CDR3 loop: CAWSPPTGARETQYF. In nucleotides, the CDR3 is TGTGCCTGGAGTCCGCCGACAGGGGCCCGGGAGACCCAGTACTTC.

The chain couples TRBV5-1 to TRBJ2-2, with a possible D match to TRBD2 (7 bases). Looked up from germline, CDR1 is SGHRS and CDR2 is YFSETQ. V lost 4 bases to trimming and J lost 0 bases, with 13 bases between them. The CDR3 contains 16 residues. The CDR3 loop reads CASSRGASPNTGELFF. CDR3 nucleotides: TGCGCCAGCAGCCGGGGGGCCTCCCCGAACACCGGGGAGCTGTTTTTT.

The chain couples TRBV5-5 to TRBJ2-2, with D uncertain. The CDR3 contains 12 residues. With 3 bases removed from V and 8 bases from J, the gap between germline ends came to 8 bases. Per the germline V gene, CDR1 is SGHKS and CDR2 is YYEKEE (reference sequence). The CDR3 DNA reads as TGTGCCAGCAGCTCGAGGACGGGGGAGCTGTTTTTT. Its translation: CASSSRTGELFF.

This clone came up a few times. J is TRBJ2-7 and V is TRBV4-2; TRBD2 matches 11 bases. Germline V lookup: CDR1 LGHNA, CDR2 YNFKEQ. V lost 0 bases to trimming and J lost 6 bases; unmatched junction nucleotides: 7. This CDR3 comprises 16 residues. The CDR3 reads CASSQELAGAVGEQYF. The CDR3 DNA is TGTGCCAGCAGCCAAGAACTAGCGGGGGCTGTGGGCGAGCAGTACTTC.

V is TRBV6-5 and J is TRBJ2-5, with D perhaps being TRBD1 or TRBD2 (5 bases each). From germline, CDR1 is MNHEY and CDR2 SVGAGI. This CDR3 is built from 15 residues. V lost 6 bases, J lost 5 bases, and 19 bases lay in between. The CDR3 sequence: CASSSTQYGTETQYF. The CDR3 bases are TGTGCCAGCAGCTCAACCCAATACGGGACGGAGACCCAGTACTTC.

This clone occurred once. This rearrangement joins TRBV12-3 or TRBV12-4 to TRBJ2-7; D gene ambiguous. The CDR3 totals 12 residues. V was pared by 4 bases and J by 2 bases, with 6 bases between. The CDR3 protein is CASSYAPYEQYF. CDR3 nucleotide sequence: TGTGCCAGCAGTTATGCCCCCTACGAGCAGTACTTC.

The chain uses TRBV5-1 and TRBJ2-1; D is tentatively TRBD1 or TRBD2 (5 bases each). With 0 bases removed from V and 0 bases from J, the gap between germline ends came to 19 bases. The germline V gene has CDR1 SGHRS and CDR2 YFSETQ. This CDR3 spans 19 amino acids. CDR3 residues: CASSLDNGTGPSSYNEQFF. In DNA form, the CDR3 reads TGCGCCAGCAGCTTGGATAATGGGACCGGCCCGAGCTCCTACAATGAGCAGTTCTTC.

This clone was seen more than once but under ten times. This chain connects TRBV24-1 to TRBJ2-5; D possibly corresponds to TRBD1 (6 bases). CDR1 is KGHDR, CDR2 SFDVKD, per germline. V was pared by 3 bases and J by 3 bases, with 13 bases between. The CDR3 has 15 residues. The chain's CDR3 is CATSDPRGTEETQYF. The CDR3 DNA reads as TGTGCCACCAGTGATCCGAGGGGGACGGAAGAGACCCAGTACTTC.

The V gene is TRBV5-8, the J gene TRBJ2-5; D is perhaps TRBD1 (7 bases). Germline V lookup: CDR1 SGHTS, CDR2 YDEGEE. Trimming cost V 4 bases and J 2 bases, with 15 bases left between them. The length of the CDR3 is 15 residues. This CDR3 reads CASSRAGQTQETQYF. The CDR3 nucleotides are TGTGCCAGCAGCCGTGCGGGACAGACACAAGAGACCCAGTACTTC.

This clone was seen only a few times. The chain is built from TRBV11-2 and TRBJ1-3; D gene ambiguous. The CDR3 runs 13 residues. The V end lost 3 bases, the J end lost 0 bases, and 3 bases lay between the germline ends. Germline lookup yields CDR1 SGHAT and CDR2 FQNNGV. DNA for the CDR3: TGTGCCAGCAGCTTTGCCTCTGGAAACACCATATATTTT. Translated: CASSFASGNTIYF.

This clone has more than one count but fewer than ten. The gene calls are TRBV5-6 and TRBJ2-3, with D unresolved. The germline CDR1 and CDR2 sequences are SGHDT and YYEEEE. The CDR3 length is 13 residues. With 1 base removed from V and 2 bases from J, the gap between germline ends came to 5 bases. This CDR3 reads CASSLTHTDTQYF. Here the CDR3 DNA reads TGTGCCAGCAGCTTGACCCACACAGATACGCAGTATTTT.

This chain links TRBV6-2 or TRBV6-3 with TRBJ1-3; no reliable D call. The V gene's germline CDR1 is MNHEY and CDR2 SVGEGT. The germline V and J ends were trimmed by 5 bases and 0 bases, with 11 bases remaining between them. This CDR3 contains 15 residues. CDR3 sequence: CASSRRPISGNTIYF. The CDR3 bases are TGTGCCAGCAGTAGGAGACCGATCTCTGGAAACACCATATATTTT.

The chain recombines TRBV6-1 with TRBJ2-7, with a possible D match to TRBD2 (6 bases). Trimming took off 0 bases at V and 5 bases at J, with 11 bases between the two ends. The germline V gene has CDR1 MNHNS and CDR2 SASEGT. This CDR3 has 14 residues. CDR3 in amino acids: CASSEAAREDEQYF. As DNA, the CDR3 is TGTGCCAGCAGTGAAGCGGCGAGGGAGGACGAGCAGTACTTC.

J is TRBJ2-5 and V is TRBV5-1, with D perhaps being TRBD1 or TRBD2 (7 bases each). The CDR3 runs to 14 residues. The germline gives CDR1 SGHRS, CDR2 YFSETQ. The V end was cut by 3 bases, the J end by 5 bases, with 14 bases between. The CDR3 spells CASSSVRGGETQYF. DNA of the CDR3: TGCGCCAGCAGCTCGGTCAGGGGGGGGGAGACCCAGTACTTC.

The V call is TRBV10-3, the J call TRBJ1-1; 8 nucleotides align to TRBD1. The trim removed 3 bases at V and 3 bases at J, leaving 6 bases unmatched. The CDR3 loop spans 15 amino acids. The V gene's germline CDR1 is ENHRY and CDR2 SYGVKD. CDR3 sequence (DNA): TGTGCCATCAGTGATTCGACAGGGGTGGACACTGAAGCTTTCTTT. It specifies CAISDSTGVDTEAFF.

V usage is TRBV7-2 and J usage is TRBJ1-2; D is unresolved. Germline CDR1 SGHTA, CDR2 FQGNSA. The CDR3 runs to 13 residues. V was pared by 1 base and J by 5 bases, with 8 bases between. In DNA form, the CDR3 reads TGTGCCAGCAGCTTAGGTATGGCATATGGCTACACCTTC. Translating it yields CASSLGMAYGYTF.

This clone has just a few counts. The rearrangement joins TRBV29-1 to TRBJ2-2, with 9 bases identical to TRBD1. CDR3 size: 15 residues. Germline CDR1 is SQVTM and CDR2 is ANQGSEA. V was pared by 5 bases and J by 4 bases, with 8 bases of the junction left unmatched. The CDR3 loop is CSVRPGTGSTGELFF. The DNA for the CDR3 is TGCAGCGTTCGTCCCGGGACAGGGAGCACCGGGGAGCTGTTTTTT.

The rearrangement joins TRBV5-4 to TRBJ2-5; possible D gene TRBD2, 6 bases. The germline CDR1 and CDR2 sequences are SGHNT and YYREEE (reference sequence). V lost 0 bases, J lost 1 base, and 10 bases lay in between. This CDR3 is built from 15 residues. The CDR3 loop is CASSLEAGPQETQYF. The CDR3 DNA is TGTGCCAGCAGCTTGGAGGCGGGGCCCCAAGAGACCCAGTACTTC.

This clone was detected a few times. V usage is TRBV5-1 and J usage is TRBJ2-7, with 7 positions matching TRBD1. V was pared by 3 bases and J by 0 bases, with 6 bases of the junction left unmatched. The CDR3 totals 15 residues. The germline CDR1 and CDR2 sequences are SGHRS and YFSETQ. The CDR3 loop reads CASSSGTAYSYEQYF. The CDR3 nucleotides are TGCGCCAGCAGCTCCGGGACAGCGTACTCCTACGAGCAGTACTTC.

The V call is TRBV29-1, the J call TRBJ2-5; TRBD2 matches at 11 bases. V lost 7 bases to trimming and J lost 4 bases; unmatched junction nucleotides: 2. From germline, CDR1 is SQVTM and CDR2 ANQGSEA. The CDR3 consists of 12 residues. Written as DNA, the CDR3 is TGCAGCGGGCTAGCGGGAGGAGAGACCCAGTACTTC. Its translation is CSGLAGGETQYF.

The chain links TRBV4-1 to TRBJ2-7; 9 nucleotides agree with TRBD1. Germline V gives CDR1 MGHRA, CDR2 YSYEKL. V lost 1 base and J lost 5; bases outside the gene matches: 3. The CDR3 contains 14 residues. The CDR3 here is CASSQADRGHEQYF. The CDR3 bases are TGCGCCAGCAGCCAAGCGGACAGGGGCCACGAGCAGTACTTC.

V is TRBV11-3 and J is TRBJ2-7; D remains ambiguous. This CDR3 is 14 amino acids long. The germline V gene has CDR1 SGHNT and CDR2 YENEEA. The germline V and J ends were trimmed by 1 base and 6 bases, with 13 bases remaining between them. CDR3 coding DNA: TGTGCCAGCAGCTTAGCCCGGGCAGTCGGCGAGCAGTACTTC. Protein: CASSLARAVGEQYF. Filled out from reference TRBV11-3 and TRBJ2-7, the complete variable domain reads EAGVVQSPRYKIIEKKQPVAFWCNPISGHNTLYWYLQNLGQGPELLIRYENEEAVDDSQLPKDRFSAERLKGVDSTLKIQPAELGDSAVYLCASSLARAVGEQYFGPGTRLTVT.

The CDR3 coding sequence is TGCGCCAGCAGTGAGGAGATTAATGAAGCTTTCTTT. Translation gives CASSEEINEAFF. This rearrangement joins TRBV10-1 to TRBJ1-1; D unclear. Germline CDR1 reads WNHNN; CDR2 reads SYGVQD (reference sequence). Trimming removed 2 bases at V and 7 bases at J, with 8 bases between. This CDR3 region has 12 residues.

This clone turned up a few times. DNA for the CDR3: TGTGCCAGCAGAAGACTAGCGCTGACCGGGGAGCTGTTTTTT. Translating it yields CASRRLALTGELFF. V and J are TRBV6-4 and TRBJ2-2; 8 bases agree with TRBD2. The CDR3 sequence is 14 residues long. The V gene's germline CDR1 is MRHNA and CDR2 SNTAGT. Germline trimming cut 6 bases from V and 5 bases from J; bases unmatched to any gene: 5.

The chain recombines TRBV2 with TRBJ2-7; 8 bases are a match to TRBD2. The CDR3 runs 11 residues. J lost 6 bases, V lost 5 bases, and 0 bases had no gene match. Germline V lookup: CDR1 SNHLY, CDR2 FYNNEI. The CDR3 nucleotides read TGTGCCAGCAGTCGGGAGGGCGAGCAGTACTTC. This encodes CASSREGEQYF.

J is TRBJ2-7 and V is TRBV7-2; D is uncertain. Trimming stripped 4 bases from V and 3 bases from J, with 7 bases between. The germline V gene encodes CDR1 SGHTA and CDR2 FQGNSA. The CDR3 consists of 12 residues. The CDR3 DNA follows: TGTGCCAGCAGCTCCCCGGGCTACGAGCAGTACTTC. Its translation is CASSSPGYEQYF.

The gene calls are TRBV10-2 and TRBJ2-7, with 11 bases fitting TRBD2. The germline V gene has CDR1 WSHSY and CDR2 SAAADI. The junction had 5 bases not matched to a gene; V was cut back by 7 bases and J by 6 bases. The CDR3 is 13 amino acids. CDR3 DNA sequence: TGCGCCAGCAACGCCCTAGCGGGAGGCGAGCAGTACTTC. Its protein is CASNALAGGEQYF.

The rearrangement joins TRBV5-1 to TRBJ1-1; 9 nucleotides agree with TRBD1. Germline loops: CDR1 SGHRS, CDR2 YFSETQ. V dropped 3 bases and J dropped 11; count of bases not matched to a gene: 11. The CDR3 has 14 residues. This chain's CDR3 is CASSWPGQGRGAFF. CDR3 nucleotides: TGCGCCAGCAGCTGGCCGGGACAGGGCCGTGGGGCTTTCTTT.

CDR3 DNA: TGTGCCATCAGTGAGGGTGGAGCGACCGGGGGCGAGCAGTACTTC. Translated, it gives CAISEGGATGGEQYF. The V call is TRBV10-3, the J call TRBJ2-7; D is possibly TRBD2 (6 bases). Between the trimmed V and J ends, which lost 2 bases and 6 bases, there was a span of 17 bases. The CDR3 sequence is 15 residues long. In germline, CDR1 is ENHRY, CDR2 SYGVKD.

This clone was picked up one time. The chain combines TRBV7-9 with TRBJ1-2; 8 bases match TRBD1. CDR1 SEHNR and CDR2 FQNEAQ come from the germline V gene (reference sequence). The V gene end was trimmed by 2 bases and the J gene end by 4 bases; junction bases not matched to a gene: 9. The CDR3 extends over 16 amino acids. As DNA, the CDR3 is TGTGCCAGCAGCTTATCGTCAGGGGGCAGATTCTATGGCTACACCTTC. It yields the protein CASSLSSGGRFYGYTF. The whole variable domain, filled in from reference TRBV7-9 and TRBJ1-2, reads DTGVSQNPRHKITKRGQNVTFRCDPISEHNRLYWYRQTLGQGPEFLTYFQNEAQLEKSRLLSDRFSAERPKGSFSTLEIQRTEQGDSAMYLCASSLSSGGRFYGYTFGSGTRLTVV.

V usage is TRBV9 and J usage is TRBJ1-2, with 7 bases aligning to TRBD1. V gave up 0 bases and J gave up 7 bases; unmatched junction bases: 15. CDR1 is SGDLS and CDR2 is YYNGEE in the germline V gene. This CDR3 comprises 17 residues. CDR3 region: CASSVEGARVGGSGYTF. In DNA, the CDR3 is TGTGCCAGCAGCGTAGAGGGGGCACGAGTTGGAGGGAGTGGCTACACCTTC.